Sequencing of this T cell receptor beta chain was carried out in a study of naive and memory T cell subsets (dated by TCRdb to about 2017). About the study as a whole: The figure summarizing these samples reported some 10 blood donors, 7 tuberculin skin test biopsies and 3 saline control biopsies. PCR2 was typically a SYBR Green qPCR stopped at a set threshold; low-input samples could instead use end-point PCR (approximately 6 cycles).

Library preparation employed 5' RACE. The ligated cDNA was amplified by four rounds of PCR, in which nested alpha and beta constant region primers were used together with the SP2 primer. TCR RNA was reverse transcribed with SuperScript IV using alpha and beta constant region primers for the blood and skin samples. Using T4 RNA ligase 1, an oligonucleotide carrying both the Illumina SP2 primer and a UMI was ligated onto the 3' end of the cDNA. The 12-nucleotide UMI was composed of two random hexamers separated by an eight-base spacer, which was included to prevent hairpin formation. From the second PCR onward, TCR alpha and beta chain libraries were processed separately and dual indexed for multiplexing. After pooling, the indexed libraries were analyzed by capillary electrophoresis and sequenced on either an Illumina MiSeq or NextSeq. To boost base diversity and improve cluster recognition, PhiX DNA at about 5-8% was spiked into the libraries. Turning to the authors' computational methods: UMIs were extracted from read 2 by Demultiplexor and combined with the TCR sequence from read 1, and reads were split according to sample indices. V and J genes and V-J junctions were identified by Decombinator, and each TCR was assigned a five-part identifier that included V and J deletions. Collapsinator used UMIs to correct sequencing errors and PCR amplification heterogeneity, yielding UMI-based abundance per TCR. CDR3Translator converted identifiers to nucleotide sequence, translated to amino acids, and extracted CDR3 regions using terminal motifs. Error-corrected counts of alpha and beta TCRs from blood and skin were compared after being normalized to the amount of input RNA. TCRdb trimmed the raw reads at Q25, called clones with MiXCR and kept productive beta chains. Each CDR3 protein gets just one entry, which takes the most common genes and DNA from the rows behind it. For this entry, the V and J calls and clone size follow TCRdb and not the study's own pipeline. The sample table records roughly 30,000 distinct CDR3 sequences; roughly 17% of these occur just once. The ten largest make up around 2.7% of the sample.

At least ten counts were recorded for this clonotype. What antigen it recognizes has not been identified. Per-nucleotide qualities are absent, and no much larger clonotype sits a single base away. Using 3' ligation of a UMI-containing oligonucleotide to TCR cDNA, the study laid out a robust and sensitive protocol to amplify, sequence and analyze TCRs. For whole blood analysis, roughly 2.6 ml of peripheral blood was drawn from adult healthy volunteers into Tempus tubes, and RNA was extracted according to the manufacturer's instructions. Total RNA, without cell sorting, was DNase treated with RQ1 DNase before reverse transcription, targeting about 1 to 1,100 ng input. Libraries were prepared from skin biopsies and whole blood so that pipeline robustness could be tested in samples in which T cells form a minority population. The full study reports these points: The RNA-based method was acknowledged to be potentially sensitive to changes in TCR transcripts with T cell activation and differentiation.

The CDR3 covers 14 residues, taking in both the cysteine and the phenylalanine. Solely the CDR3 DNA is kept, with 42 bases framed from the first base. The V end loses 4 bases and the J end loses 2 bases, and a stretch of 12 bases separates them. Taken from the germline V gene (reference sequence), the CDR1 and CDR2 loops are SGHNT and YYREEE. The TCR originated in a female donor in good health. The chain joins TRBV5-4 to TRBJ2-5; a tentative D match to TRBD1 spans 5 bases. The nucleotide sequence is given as TGTGCCAGCAGCACAAAACGACAGCAAGAGACCCAGTACTTC. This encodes CASSTKRQQETQYF.